A selection of T cell receptor beta chains follows, all from one sample in a study of vaccination effects on CD4 cells after COVID-19. Assay used: immunoSEQ multiplex PCR; TCRdb lists only in-frame clones, some missing. The sample contains about 34,000 clones, approximately 72% of which appear only once. Their antigen targets remain unknown. Material: CD4+ T cells from PBMCs cultured without peptide, obtained after COVID-19 vaccination. Source of these receptors: a human donor who had a prior SARS-CoV-2 infection. Each CDR3 is given with its conserved first and last residue. The D gene is left open where the match is weak. The listing skips clone size in some rows; elsewhere it reads once, few, many or a size class.

j_gene: TRBJ2-1; d_gene: -; len: 13; abundance: -; v_gene: TRBV7-3; CDR3nt: TGTGCCAGCAGCTTAAGACTAGGCAATGAGCAGTTCTTC; CDR3aa: CASSLRLGNEQFF
j_gene: TRBJ2-1; d_gene: TRBD2; len: 14; abundance: -; v_gene: TRBV7-2; CDR3nt: TGTGCCAGCAGCTCCGGGGGGTTCCTCAATGAGCAGTTCTTC; CDR3aa: CASSSGGFLNEQFF
j_gene: TRBJ2-3; d_gene: -; len: 13; abundance: -; v_gene: TRBV29-1; CDR3nt: TGCAGCGCCGTACTAGCTGGCACAGATACGCAGTATTTT; CDR3aa: CSAVLAGTDTQYF
j_gene: TRBJ2-3; d_gene: -; len: 14; abundance: -; v_gene: TRBV30; CDR3nt: TGTGCCTGGGCTAGACAGGGAGGAAGGGATACGCAGTATTTT; CDR3aa: CAWARQGGRDTQYF
j_gene: TRBJ2-1; d_gene: TRBD2; len: 15; abundance: few; v_gene: TRBV6-5; CDR3nt: TGTGCCAGCAGTTATGGGCTAGCGGGGTCCAATGAGCAGTTCTTC; CDR3aa: CASSYGLAGSNEQFF
j_gene: TRBJ2-2; d_gene: TRBD2; len: 18; abundance: few; v_gene: TRBV4-3; CDR3nt: TGCGCCAGCAGTCTTTATTCCTGGACTAGCGGGTTCACCGGGGAGCTGTTTTTT; CDR3aa: CASSLYSWTSGFTGELFF
j_gene: TRBJ1-1; d_gene: TRBD1; len: 14; abundance: -; v_gene: TRBV11-3; CDR3nt: TGTGCCAGCAGCGAGGACAGGGTAATTGGTGAAGCTTTCTTT; CDR3aa: CASSEDRVIGEAFF
j_gene: TRBJ2-3; d_gene: -; len: 15; abundance: -; v_gene: TRBV19; CDR3nt: TGTGCCAGTAGTATAGCAACGGCAGCAACAGATACGCAGTATTTT; CDR3aa: CASSIATAATDTQYF
j_gene: TRBJ1-4; d_gene: -; len: 12; abundance: -; v_gene: TRBV6-5; CDR3nt: TGTGCCGTGGGTACAACTAATGAAAAACTGTTTTTT; CDR3aa: CAVGTTNEKLFF
j_gene: TRBJ2-6; d_gene: -; len: 16; abundance: -; v_gene: TRBV4-1; CDR3nt: TGCGCCAGCAGCCGCAACGAGGGCTCTGGGGCCAACGTCCTGACTTTC; CDR3aa: CASSRNEGSGANVLTF
j_gene: TRBJ2-3; d_gene: -; len: 15; abundance: -; v_gene: TRBV28; CDR3nt: TGTGCCAGCAGCTTGTCCGCCGGACACACAGATACGCAGTATTTT; CDR3aa: CASSLSAGHTDTQYF
j_gene: TRBJ2-2; d_gene: -; len: 15; abundance: -; v_gene: TRBV3-1/TRBV3-2; CDR3nt: TGTGCCAGCAGCCCCCGTGCTAGACGGACCGGGGAGCTGTTTTTT; CDR3aa: CASSPRARRTGELFF
j_gene: TRBJ1-4; d_gene: -; len: 13; abundance: -; v_gene: TRBV20-1; CDR3nt: TGCAGTGCTAGTAGGGGCCTTAATGAAAAACTGTTTTTT; CDR3aa: CSASRGLNEKLFF
j_gene: TRBJ2-1; d_gene: -; len: 13; abundance: -; v_gene: TRBV5-1; CDR3nt: TGCGCCAGCAGCGCCCAACAGGGCAATGAGCAGTTCTTC; CDR3aa: CASSAQQGNEQFF
j_gene: TRBJ2-3; d_gene: TRBD2; len: 17; abundance: -; v_gene: TRBV5-1; CDR3nt: TGCGCCAGCAGCTTGGGATCTTTAGCGGGAGGGGCAGATACGCAGTATTTT; CDR3aa: CASSLGSLAGGADTQYF
j_gene: TRBJ2-1; d_gene: -; len: 14; abundance: -; v_gene: TRBV5-1; CDR3nt: TGCGCCAGCAGCACCGGGATCGCATACAATGAGCAGTTCTTC; CDR3aa: CASSTGIAYNEQFF
j_gene: TRBJ1-1; d_gene: TRBD1; len: 14; abundance: -; v_gene: TRBV2; CDR3nt: TGTGCCAGCAGTTGGGGACAGGGGGTACCTGAAGCTTTCTTT; CDR3aa: CASSWGQGVPEAFF
j_gene: TRBJ1-1; d_gene: -; len: 14; abundance: once; v_gene: TRBV5-5; CDR3nt: TGTGCCAGCAGCTGGGGAGGGCTAGACACTGAAGCTTTCTTT; CDR3aa: CASSWGGLDTEAFF
j_gene: TRBJ2-7; d_gene: -; len: 14; abundance: -; v_gene: TRBV30; CDR3nt: TGTGCCTGGAGTGTAGATAAGGGGGGCTACGAGCAGTACTTC; CDR3aa: CAWSVDKGGYEQYF
j_gene: TRBJ1-1; d_gene: -; len: 13; abundance: -; v_gene: TRBV11-3; CDR3nt: TGTGCCAGCAGCTTAGACTCGGACACTGAAGCTTTCTTT; CDR3aa: CASSLDSDTEAFF
j_gene: TRBJ2-7; d_gene: TRBD1; len: 14; abundance: once; v_gene: TRBV7-9; CDR3nt: TGTGCCAGCAGCTTAGAGGGACAGGGCCGCGAGCAGTACTTC; CDR3aa: CASSLEGQGREQYF
j_gene: TRBJ2-5; d_gene: TRBD1; len: 14; abundance: -; v_gene: TRBV7-9; CDR3nt: TGTGCCAGCAGCTTGGGGACAGGACAAGAGACCCAGTACTTC; CDR3aa: CASSLGTGQETQYF
j_gene: TRBJ1-3; d_gene: -; len: 14; abundance: -; v_gene: TRBV30; CDR3nt: TGTGCCTGGAGTGCCCCAGGGCCTGGAAACACCATATATTTT; CDR3aa: CAWSAPGPGNTIYF
j_gene: TRBJ1-2; d_gene: -; len: 13; abundance: -; v_gene: TRBV12-3/TRBV12-4; CDR3nt: TGTGCCAGCAGTTTAGGGACAAACTATGGCTACACCTTC; CDR3aa: CASSLGTNYGYTF
j_gene: TRBJ2-1; d_gene: -; len: 13; abundance: -; v_gene: TRBV19; CDR3nt: TGTGCCAGTAGTAGCAGGGGCGGCAATGAGCAGTTCTTC; CDR3aa: CASSSRGGNEQFF
j_gene: TRBJ2-1; d_gene: TRBD2; len: 15; abundance: -; v_gene: TRBV5-1; CDR3nt: TGCGCCAGCAGCTCACTAGCGGGGGGGCCCAATGAGCAGTTCTTC; CDR3aa: CASSSLAGGPNEQFF
j_gene: TRBJ1-6; d_gene: -; len: 15; abundance: -; v_gene: TRBV18; CDR3nt: TGTGCCAGCTCACCGACGACAGAATATAATTCACCCCTCCACTTT; CDR3aa: CASSPTTEYNSPLHF
j_gene: TRBJ1-1; d_gene: TRBD1; len: 16; abundance: -; v_gene: TRBV5-1; CDR3nt: TGCGCCAGCAGAACCGGGACAGGGGGCTTTAACACTGAAGCTTTCTTT; CDR3aa: CASRTGTGGFNTEAFF
j_gene: TRBJ1-2; d_gene: -; len: 16; abundance: -; v_gene: TRBV6-6; CDR3nt: TGTGCCAGCAGTTACCCACAGCCATGGGGGGCATTTGGCTACACCTTC; CDR3aa: CASSYPQPWGAFGYTF
j_gene: TRBJ2-1; d_gene: TRBD1; len: 15; abundance: few; v_gene: TRBV4-3; CDR3nt: TGCGCCAGCAGCCATGATTGGGACAGTGCCAATGAGCAGTTCTTC; CDR3aa: CASSHDWDSANEQFF
j_gene: TRBJ2-3; d_gene: TRBD2; len: 16; abundance: -; v_gene: TRBV5-1; CDR3nt: TGCGCCAGCAGCTCCGGGACTAGCGGGTGGGCAGATACGCAGTATTTT; CDR3aa: CASSSGTSGWADTQYF
j_gene: TRBJ2-2; d_gene: -; len: 15; abundance: -; v_gene: TRBV5-4; CDR3nt: TGTGCCAGCAGCCCAGCGGGCACGAACACCGGGGAGCTGTTTTTT; CDR3aa: CASSPAGTNTGELFF
j_gene: TRBJ1-5; d_gene: -; len: 15; abundance: -; v_gene: TRBV27; CDR3nt: TGTGCCAGCAGTTTATCGGCGGGGGTTAAGCAGCCCCAGCATTTT; CDR3aa: CASSLSAGVKQPQHF
j_gene: TRBJ2-3; d_gene: -; len: 16; abundance: -; v_gene: TRBV3-1/TRBV3-2; CDR3nt: TGTGCCAGCAGCCAGGCAGTCAACCGGAGGATAGATACGCAGTATTTT; CDR3aa: CASSQAVNRRIDTQYF
j_gene: TRBJ2-2; d_gene: TRBD2; len: 16; abundance: -; v_gene: TRBV7-9; CDR3nt: TGTGCCAGCAGCACCACTAGCGGGAGACATACCGGGGAGCTGTTTTTT; CDR3aa: CASSTTSGRHTGELFF
j_gene: TRBJ2-7; d_gene: -; len: 13; abundance: -; v_gene: TRBV11-3; CDR3nt: TGTGCCAGCAGCTTAGATCAGGTGCGTGAGCAGTACTTC; CDR3aa: CASSLDQVREQYF
j_gene: TRBJ1-1; d_gene: -; len: 14; abundance: -; v_gene: TRBV18; CDR3nt: TGTGCCAGCTCACCTGGTTTTGGGAACACTGAAGCTTTCTTT; CDR3aa: CASSPGFGNTEAFF
j_gene: TRBJ2-3; d_gene: TRBD1; len: 17; abundance: -; v_gene: TRBV28; CDR3nt: TGTGCCAGCAGTTCTTCATGGGGACAGGGGTTGACAGATACGCAGTATTTT; CDR3aa: CASSSSWGQGLTDTQYF
j_gene: TRBJ2-1; d_gene: -; len: 16; abundance: -; v_gene: TRBV9; CDR3nt: TGTGCCAGCAGCGTAGCGGCCGCAGCTGACAACAATGAGCAGTTCTTC; CDR3aa: CASSVAAAADNNEQFF
j_gene: TRBJ2-2; d_gene: -; len: 12; abundance: -; v_gene: TRBV7-8; CDR3nt: TGTGCCAGCAGCCACAGTACCGGGGAGCTGTTTTTT; CDR3aa: CASSHSTGELFF